The following is a TCR beta chain sequence with its context. Its target is unknown. The CDR3 loop spans 16 amino acids. The trim removed 0 bases at V and 2 bases at J, leaving 2 bases unmatched. Germline V gene sequence: CDR1 SGHRS, CDR2 YFSETQ. Libraries were prepared by immunoSEQ multiplex PCR; TCRdb keeps only in-frame clonotypes and omits some of them. The sample records roughly 31,000 clones, nearly 90% being singletons. This entry belongs to a study of T cells in localized non-small cell lung cancer. Overall study findings and caveats: Heterogeneity remains possible because sequencing was limited to only one tumor region.

The starting material was peripheral blood, obtained before any cancer treatment. The source is a woman aged 35-75 years with stage I lung adenocarcinoma. The chain carries TRBV5-1 and TRBJ2-4; 10 bases are shared with TRBD1. The CDR3, as DNA: TGCGCCAGCAGCTTGGGGACAGGGGGAACCAAAAACATTCAGTACTTC. Translated: CASSLGTGGTKNIQYF.